The next 5 T cell receptor beta chains were all read from a single sample in a study of beta chain features in type 1 diabetes. Reverse transcription of all isolated RNA meant that expressed TCRB transcripts were sequenced. Data came from immunoSEQ multiplex PCR; TCRdb stores just in-frame clones and leaves some out. The table records 110,000 to 150,000 clones, 9.2% of them present only once. Sequencing input: central memory CD4+ T cells from blood. The source of these receptors is a man younger than 30 in good health.

The chain carries TRBV10-3 and TRBJ1-2, with a possible D match to TRBD1 (5 bases). V shed 3 bases and J shed 8 bases, with 13 bases lying between them. Germline assignment: CDR1 ENHRY and CDR2 SYGVKD. The CDR3 is 13 amino acids. The CDR3 is CAISDTTKGGYTF. The CDR3 coding sequence is TGTGCCATCAGTGATACAACTAAGGGGGGCTACACCTTC.

The chain is built from TRBV18 and TRBJ1-2, with D maybe TRBD1 (6 bases). The CDR3 runs to 15 residues. V gave up 0 bases and J gave up 5 bases, with 13 bases separating them. The germline CDR1 and CDR2 sequences are KGHSH and LQKENI. CDR3 region: CASSPPGSQGYGYTF. CDR3 DNA: TGTGCCAGCTCACCACCGGGATCCCAGGGGTATGGCTACACCTTC.

This clone has a handful of counts. This sequence joins TRBV19 and TRBJ2-2; 9 nucleotides line up with TRBD1. The CDR3 totals 15 residues. CDR1 LNHDA and CDR2 SQIVND come from the germline V gene (reference sequence). Germline trimming cut 3 bases from V and 4 bases from J; bases unmatched to any gene: 3. As DNA, the CDR3 is TGTGCCAGTAGTATCGAGACAGGGGGCACCGGGGAGCTGTTTTTT. Protein product: CASSIETGGTGELFF.

This clone was detected a few times. V usage is TRBV5-6 and J usage is TRBJ1-6; 9 positions match TRBD1. CDR3 size: 14 residues. Germline CDR1 is SGHDT and CDR2 is YYEEEE. J gave up 13 bases and V 0 bases, and 5 bases lay outside the gene matches. CDR3 nucleotides: TGTGCCAGCAGCTTGGACAGGGGGCGGGTCCCCCTCCACTTT. It codes for CASSLDRGRVPLHF.

This clone was counted ten times or more. The rearrangement uses TRBV7-9 and TRBJ2-2; 8 nucleotides line up with TRBD1. CDR1 and CDR2 (germline): SEHNR, FQNEAQ (reference sequence). J was trimmed by 1 base and V by 4 bases; bases with no gene match: 8. CDR3 length: 17 residues. The CDR3 sequence is CASSSRVGQENTGELFF. Written as DNA, the CDR3 is TGTGCCAGCAGCTCTCGGGTGGGACAGGAGAACACCGGGGAGCTGTTTTTT.